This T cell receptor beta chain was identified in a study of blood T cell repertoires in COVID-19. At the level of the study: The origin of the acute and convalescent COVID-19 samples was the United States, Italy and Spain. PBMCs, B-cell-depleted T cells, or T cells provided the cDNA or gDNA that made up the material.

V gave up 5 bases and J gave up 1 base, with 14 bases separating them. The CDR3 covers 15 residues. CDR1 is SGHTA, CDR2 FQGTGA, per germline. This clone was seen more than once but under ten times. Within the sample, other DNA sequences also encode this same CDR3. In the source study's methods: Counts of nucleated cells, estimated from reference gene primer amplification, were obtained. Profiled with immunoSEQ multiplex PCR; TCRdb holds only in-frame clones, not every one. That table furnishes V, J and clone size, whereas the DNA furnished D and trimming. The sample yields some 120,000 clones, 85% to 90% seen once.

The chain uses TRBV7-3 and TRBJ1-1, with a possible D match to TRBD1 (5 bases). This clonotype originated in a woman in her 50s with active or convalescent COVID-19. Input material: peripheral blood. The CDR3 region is CASSLQPGQNTEAFF. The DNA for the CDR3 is TGTGCCAGCAGCCTCCAACCCGGACAGAACACTGAAGCTTTCTTT.